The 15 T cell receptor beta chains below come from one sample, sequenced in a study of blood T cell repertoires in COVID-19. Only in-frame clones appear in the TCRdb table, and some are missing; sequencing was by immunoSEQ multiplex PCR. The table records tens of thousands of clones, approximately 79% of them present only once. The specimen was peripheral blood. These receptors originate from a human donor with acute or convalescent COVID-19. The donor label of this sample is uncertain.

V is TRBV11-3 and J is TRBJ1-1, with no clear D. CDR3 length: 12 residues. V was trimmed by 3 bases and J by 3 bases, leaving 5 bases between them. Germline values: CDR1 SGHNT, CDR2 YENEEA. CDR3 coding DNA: TGTGCCAGCAGCTTCGGGGACACTGAAGCTTTCTTT. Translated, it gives CASSFGDTEAFF.

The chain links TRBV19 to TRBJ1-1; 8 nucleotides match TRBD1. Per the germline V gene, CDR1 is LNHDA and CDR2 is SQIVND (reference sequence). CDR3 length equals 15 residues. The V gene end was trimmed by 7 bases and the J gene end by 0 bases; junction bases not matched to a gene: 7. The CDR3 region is CASKGRGRLNTEAFF. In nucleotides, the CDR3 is TGTGCCAGTAAGGGCAGGGGGCGTTTGAACACTGAAGCTTTCTTT.

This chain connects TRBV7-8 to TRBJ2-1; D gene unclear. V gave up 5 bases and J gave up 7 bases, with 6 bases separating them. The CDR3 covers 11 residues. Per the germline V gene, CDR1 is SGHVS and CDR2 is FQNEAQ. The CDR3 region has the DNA TGTGCCAGCAGCCCCCGGAATGAGCAGTTCTTC. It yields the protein CASSPRNEQFF.

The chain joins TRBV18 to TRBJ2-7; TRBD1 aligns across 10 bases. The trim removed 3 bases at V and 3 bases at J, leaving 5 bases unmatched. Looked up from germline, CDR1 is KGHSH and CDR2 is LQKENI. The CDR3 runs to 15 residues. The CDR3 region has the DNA TGTGCCAGCTCACCTGGGACAGGGGATTACTACGAGCAGTACTTC. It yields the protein CASSPGTGDYYEQYF. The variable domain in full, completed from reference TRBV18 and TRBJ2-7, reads NAGVMQNPRHLVRRRGQEARLRCSPMKGHSHVYWYRQLPEEGLKFMVYLQKENIIDESGMPKERFSAEFPKEGPSILRIQQVVRGDSAAYFCASSPGTGDYYEQYFGPGTRLTVT.

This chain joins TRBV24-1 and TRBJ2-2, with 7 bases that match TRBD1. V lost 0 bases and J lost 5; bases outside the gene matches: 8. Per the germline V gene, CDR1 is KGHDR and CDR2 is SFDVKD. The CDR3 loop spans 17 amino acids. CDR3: CATSDLSGQELTGELFF. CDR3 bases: TGTGCCACCAGTGATTTGAGCGGACAGGAGCTGACCGGGGAGCTGTTTTTT.

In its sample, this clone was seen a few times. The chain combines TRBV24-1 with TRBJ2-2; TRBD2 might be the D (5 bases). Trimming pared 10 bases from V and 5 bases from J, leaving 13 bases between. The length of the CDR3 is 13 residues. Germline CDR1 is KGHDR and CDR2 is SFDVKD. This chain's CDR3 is CATERTPTGELFF. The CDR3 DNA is TGTGCCACAGAAAGGACTCCAACCGGGGAGCTGTTTTTT.

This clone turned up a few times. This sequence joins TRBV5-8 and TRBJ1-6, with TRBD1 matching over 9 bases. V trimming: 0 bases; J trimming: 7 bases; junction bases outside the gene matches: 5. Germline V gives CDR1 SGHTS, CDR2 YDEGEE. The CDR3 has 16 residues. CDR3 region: CASSLAGGTGNSPLHF. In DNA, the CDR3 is TGTGCCAGCAGCTTGGCCGGGGGGACAGGGAATTCACCCCTCCACTTT.

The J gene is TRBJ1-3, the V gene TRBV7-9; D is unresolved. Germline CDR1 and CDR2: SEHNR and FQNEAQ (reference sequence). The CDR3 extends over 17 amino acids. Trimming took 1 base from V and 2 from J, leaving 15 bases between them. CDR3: CASSLVANQRAGNTIYF. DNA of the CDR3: TGTGCCAGCAGCTTAGTCGCCAATCAACGGGCTGGAAACACCATATATTTT.

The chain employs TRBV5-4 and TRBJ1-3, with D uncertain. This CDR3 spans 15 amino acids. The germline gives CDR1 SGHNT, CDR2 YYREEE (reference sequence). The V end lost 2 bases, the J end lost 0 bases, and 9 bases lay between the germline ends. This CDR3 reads CASSFYELSGNTIYF. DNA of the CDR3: TGTGCCAGCAGCTTCTACGAACTCTCTGGAAACACCATATATTTT.

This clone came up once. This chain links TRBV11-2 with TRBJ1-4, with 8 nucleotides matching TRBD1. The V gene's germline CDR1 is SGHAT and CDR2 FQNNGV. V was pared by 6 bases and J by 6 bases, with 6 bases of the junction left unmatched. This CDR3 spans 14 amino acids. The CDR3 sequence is CASRQNRGDEKLFF. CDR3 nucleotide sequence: TGTGCCAGCAGACAAAACAGGGGGGATGAAAAACTGTTTTTT. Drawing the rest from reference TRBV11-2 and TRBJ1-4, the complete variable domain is EAGVAQSPRYKIIEKRQSVAFWCNPISGHATLYWYQQILGQGPKLLIQFQNNGVVDDSQLPKDRFSAERLKGVDSTLKIQPAKLEDSAVYLCASRQNRGDEKLFFGSGTQLSVL.

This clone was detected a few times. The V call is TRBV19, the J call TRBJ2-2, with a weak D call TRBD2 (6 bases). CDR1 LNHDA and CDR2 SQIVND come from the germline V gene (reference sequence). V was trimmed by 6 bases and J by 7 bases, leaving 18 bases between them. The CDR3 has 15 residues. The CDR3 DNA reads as TGTGCCAGTAGCCAATCCCGTCCGGGGGTCGGGGAGCTGTTTTTT. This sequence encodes CASSQSRPGVGELFF.

The CDR3 nucleotides read TGTGCCAGCAGTGGACAGGGTATCTCCTACAATGAGCAGTTCTTC. Its protein is CASSGQGISYNEQFF. The rearrangement uses TRBV5-6 and TRBJ2-1; the match to TRBD1 covers 8 bases. J lost 0 bases, V lost 5 bases, and 4 bases had no gene match. Germline CDR1 and CDR2: SGHDT and YYEEEE. The CDR3 consists of 15 residues.

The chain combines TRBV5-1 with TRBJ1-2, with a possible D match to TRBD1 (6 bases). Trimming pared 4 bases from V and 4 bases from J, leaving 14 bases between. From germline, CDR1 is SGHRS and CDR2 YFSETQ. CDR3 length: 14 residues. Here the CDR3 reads CASSNPTGIYGYTF. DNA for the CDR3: TGCGCCAGCAGCAACCCGACAGGAATCTATGGCTACACCTTC.

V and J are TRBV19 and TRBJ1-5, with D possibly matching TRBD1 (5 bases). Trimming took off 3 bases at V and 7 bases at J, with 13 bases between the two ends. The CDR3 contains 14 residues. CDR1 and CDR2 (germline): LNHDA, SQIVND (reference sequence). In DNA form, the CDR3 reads TGTGCCAGTAGTATCGGAGGGGCAGGGCAGCCCCAGCATTTT. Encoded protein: CASSIGGAGQPQHF.

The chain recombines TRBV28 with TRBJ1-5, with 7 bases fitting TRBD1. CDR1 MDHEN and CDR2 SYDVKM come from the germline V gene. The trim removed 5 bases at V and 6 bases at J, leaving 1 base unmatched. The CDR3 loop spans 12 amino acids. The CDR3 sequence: CASSTGVQPQHF. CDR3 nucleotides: TGTGCCAGCAGTACAGGGGTTCAGCCCCAGCATTTT.